The 7 T cell receptor beta chains below come from one sample, sequenced in a study of shared clonotypes between healthy human individuals. Sequencing was performed with immunoSEQ multiplex PCR; in TCRdb, only in-frame clones are kept and a portion is missing. Counted here are approximately 530,000 clones, less than 96% occurring once; the ten biggest clones make up less than 0.06%. Input material: naive CD4+ T cells sorted from blood. Described subset: CD45RA+ positively selected. These receptors were taken from a woman aged 25 to 39 in good health.

The CDR3 DNA sequence: TGTGCCAGCAGTGACCCGGGACTAGGGGACGAGCAGTACTTC. It codes for CASSDPGLGDEQYF. The rearrangement links TRBV6-1 to TRBJ2-7; TRBD2 matches at 8 bases. This CDR3 has 14 amino acids. Per germline, CDR1 MNHNS and CDR2 SASEGT. V gave up 3 bases and J gave up 5 bases; unmatched junction bases: 6.

The genes are TRBV5-4 and TRBJ2-7, with D hard to call. Per germline, CDR1 SGHNT and CDR2 YYREEE (reference sequence). The V end was cut by 3 bases, the J end by 0 bases, with 13 bases between. The CDR3 contains 15 residues. The CDR3: CASSWLASSSYEQYF. The CDR3 DNA follows: TGTGCCAGCAGCTGGCTGGCGTCCAGCTCCTACGAGCAGTACTTC.

V gene TRBV7-2 combines with J gene TRBJ2-7; D is unclear. Trimming left V 1 base short and J 6 bases short, with 10 bases between. The CDR3 is 13 residues long. Germline V gene data show CDR1 as SGHTA and CDR2 as FQGNSA. CDR3 bases: TGTGCCAGCAGCTTAGAGAAGGGCCTCGAGCAGTACTTC. Protein sequence: CASSLEKGLEQYF.

The rearrangement joins TRBV4-2 to TRBJ2-1; tentative D call: TRBD2 (6 bases). CDR3 length: 16 amino acids. Germline lookup yields CDR1 LGHNA and CDR2 YNFKEQ. V shed 3 bases and J shed 4 bases, with 16 bases lying between them. The CDR3 protein is CASSQTQRTTYNEQFF. The CDR3 DNA sequence: TGTGCCAGCAGCCAGACCCAGAGGACTACTTACAATGAGCAGTTCTTC.

This rearrangement joins TRBV30 to TRBJ2-7, with a possible D match to TRBD2 (6 bases). CDR1 and CDR2 (germline): GTSNPN, SVGIG (reference sequence). Trimming pared 2 bases from V and 2 bases from J, leaving 13 bases between. The CDR3 has 14 residues. CDR3 protein: CAWSHGDWTYEQYF. The CDR3 bases are TGTGCCTGGAGTCATGGGGACTGGACCTACGAGCAGTACTTC.

This rearrangement joins TRBV12-5 to TRBJ2-3, with 9 nucleotides matching TRBD1. Germline lookup yields CDR1 LGHNT and CDR2 FRNRAP. Germline trimming cut 3 bases from V and 6 bases from J; bases unmatched to any gene: 10. The CDR3 has 16 amino acids. The CDR3 DNA reads as TGTGCTAGTGGTTTATTCATTAGGGACAGGGTCGATACGCAGTATTTT. It codes for CASGLFIRDRVDTQYF.

CDR3 residues: CASSDSRGQGGYEQYF. Here the CDR3 DNA reads TGTGCCAGCAGTGACTCCAGAGGACAGGGAGGCTACGAGCAGTACTTC. The J gene is TRBJ2-7, the V gene TRBV25-1; TRBD1 matches 8 bases. This CDR3 has 16 residues. V dropped 3 bases and J dropped 3; count of bases not matched to a gene: 10. Germline CDR1 and CDR2: MGHDK and SYGVNS.